Following are 3 T cell receptor beta chains from one sample sequenced in a study of T cell repertoires in cytomegalovirus infection. One entry per CDR3 protein, called by TCRdb with MiXCR from the reads. The table records about 310,000 distinct CDR3 sequences, under 20% of them present only once. Sequenced sample: PBMCs. Receptor source: a human donor in good health (CMV status not recorded). Some clones in this sample may be carry-over from other donors' samples.

Remarks on this clonotype: A junction boundary mismatches the germline segment, possibly from a read error. The gene calls are TRBV2 and TRBJ2-1; no firm D call. CDR1 is SNHLY and CDR2 is FYNNEI in the germline V gene. The CDR3 contains 16 residues. CDR3 nucleotides: TGTGCCAGCAGTGAACTAGGAATAGCCACCTACAATGAGCGGTTCTTC. Translation gives CASSELGIATYNERFF.

V usage is TRBV7-8 and J usage is TRBJ2-3; D gene ambiguous. This CDR3 region has 12 residues. Per germline, CDR1 SGHVS and CDR2 FQNEAQ. Between the trimmed V and J ends, which lost 5 bases and 6 bases, there was a span of 9 bases. The CDR3: CASSPSPDTQYF. The CDR3 DNA sequence: TGTGCCAGCAGCCCGAGCCCGGATACGCAGTATTTT.

This clonotype was detected ten times or more. The V call is TRBV7-3, the J call TRBJ2-7; weak D call: TRBD2 (6 bases). Germline lookup yields CDR1 SGHTA and CDR2 FQGTGA. The CDR3 length is 14 residues. V was shortened by 2 bases and J by 7 bases, with 15 bases between the two germline ends. CDR3 sequence: CASSLGGTAREQYF. For the CDR3, the DNA is TGTGCCAGCAGCTTAGGGGGGACTGCGCGGGAGCAGTACTTC.